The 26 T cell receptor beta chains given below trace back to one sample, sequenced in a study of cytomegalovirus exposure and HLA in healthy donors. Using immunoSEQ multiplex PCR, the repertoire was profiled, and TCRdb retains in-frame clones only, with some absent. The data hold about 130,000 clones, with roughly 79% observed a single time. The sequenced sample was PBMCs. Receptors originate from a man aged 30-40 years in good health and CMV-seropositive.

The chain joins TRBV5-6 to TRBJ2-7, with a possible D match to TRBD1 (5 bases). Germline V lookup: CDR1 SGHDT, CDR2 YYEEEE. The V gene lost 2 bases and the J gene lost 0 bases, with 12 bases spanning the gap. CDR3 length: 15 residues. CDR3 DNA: TGTGCCAGCAGCTTTGGGGCAGGCCACTCCTACGAGCAGTACTTC. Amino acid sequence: CASSFGAGHSYEQYF.

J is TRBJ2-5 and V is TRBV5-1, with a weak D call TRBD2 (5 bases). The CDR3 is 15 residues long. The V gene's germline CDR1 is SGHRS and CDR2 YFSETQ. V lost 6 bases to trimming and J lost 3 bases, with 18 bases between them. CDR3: CASTFFMGAKETQYF. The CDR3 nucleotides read TGCGCCAGCACCTTCTTTATGGGAGCAAAAGAGACCCAGTACTTC.

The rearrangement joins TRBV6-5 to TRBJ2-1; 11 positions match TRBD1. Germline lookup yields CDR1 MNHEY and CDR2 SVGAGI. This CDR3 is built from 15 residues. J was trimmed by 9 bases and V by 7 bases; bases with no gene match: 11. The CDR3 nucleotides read TGTGCCAGCAAAACCCCGGACAGGGGGCGGGTTGAGCAGTTCTTC. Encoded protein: CASKTPDRGRVEQFF.

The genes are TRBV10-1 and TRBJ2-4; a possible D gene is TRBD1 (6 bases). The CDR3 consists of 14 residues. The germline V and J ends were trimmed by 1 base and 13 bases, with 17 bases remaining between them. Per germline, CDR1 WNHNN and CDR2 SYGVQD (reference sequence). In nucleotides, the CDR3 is TGCGCCAGCAGTGAGTTTACAGGGTACGGGAAACAGTACTTC. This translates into CASSEFTGYGKQYF.

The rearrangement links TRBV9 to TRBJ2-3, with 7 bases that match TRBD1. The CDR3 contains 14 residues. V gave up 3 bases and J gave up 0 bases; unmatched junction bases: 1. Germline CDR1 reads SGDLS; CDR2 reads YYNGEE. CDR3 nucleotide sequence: TGTGCCAGCAGCGCGGGACAGAGCACAGATACGCAGTATTTT. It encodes CASSAGQSTDTQYF.

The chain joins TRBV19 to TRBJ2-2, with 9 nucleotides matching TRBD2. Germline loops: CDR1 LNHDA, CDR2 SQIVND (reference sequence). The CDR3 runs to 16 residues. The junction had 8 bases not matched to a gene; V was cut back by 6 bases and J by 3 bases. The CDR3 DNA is TGTGCCAGTAGGAATAGCGGGGGAGTTTACACCGGGGAGCTGTTTTTT. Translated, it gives CASRNSGGVYTGELFF.

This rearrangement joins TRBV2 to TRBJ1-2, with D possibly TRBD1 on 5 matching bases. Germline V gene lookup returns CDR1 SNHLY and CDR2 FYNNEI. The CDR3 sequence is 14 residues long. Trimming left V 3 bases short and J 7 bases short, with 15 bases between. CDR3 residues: CASSEGPNLTGYTF. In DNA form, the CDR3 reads TGTGCCAGCAGTGAGGGGCCGAACCTTACTGGCTACACCTTC.

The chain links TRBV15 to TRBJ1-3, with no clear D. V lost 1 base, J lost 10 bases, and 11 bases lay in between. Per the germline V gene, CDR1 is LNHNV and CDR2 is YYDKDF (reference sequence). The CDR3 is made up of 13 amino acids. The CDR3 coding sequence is TGTGCCACCAGCAGAGCGGGTGAAGGTACCATATATTTT. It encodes CATSRAGEGTIYF.

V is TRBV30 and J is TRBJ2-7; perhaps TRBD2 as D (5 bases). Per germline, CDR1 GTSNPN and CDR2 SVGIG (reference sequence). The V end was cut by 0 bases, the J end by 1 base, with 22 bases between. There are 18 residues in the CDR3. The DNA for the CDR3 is TGTGCCTGGAGTGTACGAGTTTGGAGGACTGGCGGTTCCTACGAGCAGTACTTC. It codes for CAWSVRVWRTGGSYEQYF. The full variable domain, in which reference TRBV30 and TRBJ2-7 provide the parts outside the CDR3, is SQTIHQWPATLVQPVGSPLSLECTVEGTSNPNLYWYRQAAGRGLQLLFYSVGIGQISSEVPQNLSASRPQDRQFILSSKKLLLSDSGFYLCAWSVRVWRTGGSYEQYFGPGTRLTVT.

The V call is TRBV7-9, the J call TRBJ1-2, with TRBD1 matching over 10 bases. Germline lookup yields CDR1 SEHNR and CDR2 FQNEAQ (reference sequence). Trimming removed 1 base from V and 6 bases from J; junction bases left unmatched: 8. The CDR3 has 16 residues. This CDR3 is CASSLGGTGESDGYTF. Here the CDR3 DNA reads TGTGCCAGCAGCTTAGGAGGGACAGGGGAGAGTGATGGCTACACCTTC.

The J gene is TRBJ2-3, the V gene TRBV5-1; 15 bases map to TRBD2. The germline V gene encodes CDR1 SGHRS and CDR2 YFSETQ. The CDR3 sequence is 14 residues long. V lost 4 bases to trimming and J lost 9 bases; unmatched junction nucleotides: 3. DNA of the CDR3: TGCGCCAGCAGCCAGGGACTAGCGGGGGGAACGCAGTATTTT. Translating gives CASSQGLAGGTQYF.

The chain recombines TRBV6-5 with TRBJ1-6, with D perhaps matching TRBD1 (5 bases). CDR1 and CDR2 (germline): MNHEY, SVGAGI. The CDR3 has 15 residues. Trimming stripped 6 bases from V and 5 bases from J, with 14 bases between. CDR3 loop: CASSLMGGDNSPLHF. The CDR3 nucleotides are TGTGCCAGCAGCCTCATGGGAGGGGATAATTCACCCCTCCACTTT.

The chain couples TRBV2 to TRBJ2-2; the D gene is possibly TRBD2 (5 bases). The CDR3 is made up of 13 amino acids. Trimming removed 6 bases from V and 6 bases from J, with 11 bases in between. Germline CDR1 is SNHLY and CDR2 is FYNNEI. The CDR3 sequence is CASSPTRPGELFF. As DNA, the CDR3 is TGTGCCAGCAGCCCTACTAGACCCGGGGAGCTGTTTTTT.

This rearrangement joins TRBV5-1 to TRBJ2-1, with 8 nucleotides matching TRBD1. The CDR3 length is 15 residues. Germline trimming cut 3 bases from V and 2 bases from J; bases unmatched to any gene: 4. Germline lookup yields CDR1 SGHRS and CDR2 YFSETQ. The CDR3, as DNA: TGCGCCAGCAGCTCGGGACAGGCTACCTACAATGAGCAGTTCTTC. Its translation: CASSSGQATYNEQFF.

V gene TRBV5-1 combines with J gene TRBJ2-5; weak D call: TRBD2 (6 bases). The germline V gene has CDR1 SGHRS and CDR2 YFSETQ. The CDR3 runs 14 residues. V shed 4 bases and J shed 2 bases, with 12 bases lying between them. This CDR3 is CASSPGGMQETQYF. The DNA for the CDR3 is TGCGCCAGCAGCCCAGGAGGGATGCAAGAGACCCAGTACTTC.

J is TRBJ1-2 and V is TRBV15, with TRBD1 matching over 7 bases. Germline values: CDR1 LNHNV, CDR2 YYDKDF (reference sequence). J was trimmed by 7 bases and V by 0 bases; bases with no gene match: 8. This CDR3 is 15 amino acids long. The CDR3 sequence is CATSRDLKGQIGYTF. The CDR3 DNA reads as TGTGCCACCAGCAGAGATCTCAAGGGACAGATTGGCTACACCTTC. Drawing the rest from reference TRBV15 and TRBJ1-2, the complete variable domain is DAMVIQNPRYQVTQFGKPVTLSCSQTLNHNVMYWYQQKSSQAPKLLFHYYDKDFNNEADTPDNFQSRRPNTSFCFLDIRSPGLGDTAMYLCATSRDLKGQIGYTFGSGTRLTVV.

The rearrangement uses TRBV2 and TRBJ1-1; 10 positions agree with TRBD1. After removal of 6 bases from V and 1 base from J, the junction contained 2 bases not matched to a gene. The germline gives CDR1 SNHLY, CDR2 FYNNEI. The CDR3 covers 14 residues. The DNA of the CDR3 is TGTGCCAGCAGGGACAGGGGGACGAACACTGAAGCTTTCTTT. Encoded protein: CASRDRGTNTEAFF. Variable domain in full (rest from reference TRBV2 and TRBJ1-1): EPEVTQTPSHQVTQMGQEVILRCVPISNHLYFYWYRQILGQKVEFLVSFYNNEISEKSEIFDDQFSVERPDGSNFTLKIRSTKLEDSAMYFCASRDRGTNTEAFFGQGTRLTVV.

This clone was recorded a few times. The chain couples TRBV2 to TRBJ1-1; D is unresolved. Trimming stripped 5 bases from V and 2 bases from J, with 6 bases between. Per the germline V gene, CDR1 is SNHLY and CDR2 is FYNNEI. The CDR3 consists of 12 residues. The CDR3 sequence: CASSLVNTEAFF. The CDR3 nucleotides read TGTGCCAGCAGTCTCGTTAACACTGAAGCTTTCTTT. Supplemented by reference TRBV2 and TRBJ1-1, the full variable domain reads EPEVTQTPSHQVTQMGQEVILRCVPISNHLYFYWYRQILGQKVEFLVSFYNNEISEKSEIFDDQFSVERPDGSNFTLKIRSTKLEDSAMYFCASSLVNTEAFFGQGTRLTVV.

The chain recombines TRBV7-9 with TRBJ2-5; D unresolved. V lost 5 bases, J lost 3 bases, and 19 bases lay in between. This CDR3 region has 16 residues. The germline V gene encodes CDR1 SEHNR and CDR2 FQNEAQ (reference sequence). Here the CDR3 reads CASSPRGALLEETQYF. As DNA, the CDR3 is TGTGCCAGCAGCCCCCGTGGAGCCCTACTGGAAGAGACCCAGTACTTC.

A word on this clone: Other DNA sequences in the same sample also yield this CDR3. This CDR3 reads CASSFGGSYNEQFF. CDR3 coding DNA: TGCGCCAGCAGCTTCGGGGGCTCCTACAATGAGCAGTTCTTC. This rearrangement joins TRBV5-1 to TRBJ2-1; D possibly corresponds to TRBD2 (6 bases). Germline V CDR1 and CDR2: SGHRS, YFSETQ. This CDR3 has 14 amino acids. The germline V and J ends were trimmed by 2 bases and 0 bases, with 6 bases remaining between them.

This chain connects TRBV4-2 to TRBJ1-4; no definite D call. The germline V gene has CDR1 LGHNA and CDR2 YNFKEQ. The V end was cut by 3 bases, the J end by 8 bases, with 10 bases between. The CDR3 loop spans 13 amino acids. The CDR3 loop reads CASSQAGIEKLFF. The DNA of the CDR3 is TGTGCCAGCAGCCAGGCAGGAATAGAAAAACTGTTTTTT.

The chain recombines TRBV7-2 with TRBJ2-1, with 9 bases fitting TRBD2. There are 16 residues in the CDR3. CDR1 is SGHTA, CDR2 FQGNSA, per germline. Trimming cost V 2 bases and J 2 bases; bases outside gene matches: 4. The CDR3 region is CASSLSAGGAYNEQFF. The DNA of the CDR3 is TGTGCCAGCAGCTTATCGGCGGGGGGGGCCTACAATGAGCAGTTCTTC.

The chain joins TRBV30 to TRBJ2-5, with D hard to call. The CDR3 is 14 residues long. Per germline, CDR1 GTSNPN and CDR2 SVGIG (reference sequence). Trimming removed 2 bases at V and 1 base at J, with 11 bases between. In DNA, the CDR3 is TGTGCCTGGAGTCTGCAGCGCCGCCAAGAGACCCAGTACTTC. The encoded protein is CAWSLQRRQETQYF.

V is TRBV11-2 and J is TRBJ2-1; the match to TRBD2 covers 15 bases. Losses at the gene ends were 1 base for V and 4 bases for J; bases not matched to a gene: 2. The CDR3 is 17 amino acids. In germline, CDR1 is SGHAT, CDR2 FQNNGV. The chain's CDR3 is CASSLVGTSGGYNEQFF. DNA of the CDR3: TGTGCCAGCAGCTTAGTCGGGACTAGCGGGGGGTACAATGAGCAGTTCTTC.

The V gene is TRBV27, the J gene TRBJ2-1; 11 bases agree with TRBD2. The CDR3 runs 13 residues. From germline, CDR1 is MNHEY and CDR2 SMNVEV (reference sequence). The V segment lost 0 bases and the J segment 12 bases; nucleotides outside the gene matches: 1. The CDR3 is CASSLSTSGRQFF. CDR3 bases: TGTGCCAGCAGTTTATCAACTAGCGGGAGGCAGTTCTTC.

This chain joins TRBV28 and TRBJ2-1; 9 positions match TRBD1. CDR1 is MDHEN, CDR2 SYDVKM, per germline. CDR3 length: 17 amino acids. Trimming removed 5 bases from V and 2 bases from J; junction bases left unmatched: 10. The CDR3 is CASSPYPGTGPYNEQFF. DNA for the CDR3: TGTGCCAGCAGTCCCTACCCCGGGACAGGGCCCTACAATGAGCAGTTCTTC.